The present T cell receptor beta chain was sequenced within a study of blood T cell repertoires in COVID-19. Data came from immunoSEQ multiplex PCR; TCRdb stores just in-frame clones and leaves some out. Among about 190,000 clones listed, 75% to 90% were seen once. Germline V gene lookup returns CDR1 MNHNY and CDR2 SVGAGI (reference sequence). The CDR3 runs to 13 residues. V dropped 5 bases and J dropped 6 bases, with 10 bases sitting between them. The clonotype comes from an older man with active or convalescent COVID-19. Sequenced material: peripheral blood. The genes are TRBV6-6 and TRBJ2-2; maybe TRBD1 (6 bases). DNA of the CDR3: TGTGCCAGCAGTAGGACAGCCTCCGGGGAGCTGTTTTTT. This sequence encodes CASSRTASGELFF.